This T cell receptor (beta chain) was recorded in a study of response to subunit inactivated influenza vaccine. Trimming left V 4 bases short and J 5 bases short, with 17 bases between. The CDR3 has 15 amino acids. CDR1 and CDR2 (germline): MNHEY, SVGAGI. Overall study findings and caveats: Researchers suggested that each seasonal influenza vaccination recruits few new T cells.

TCRdb ran MiXCR on the RT-PCR reads and lists one entry per CDR3 protein. The table shows approximately 500,000 distinct CDR3 sequences, with about 15% occurring only once. This clonotype was seen more than once but under ten times. The target antigen is unknown. The rearrangement links TRBV6-5 to TRBJ1-1, with D perhaps TRBD1 (5 bases). The specimen was PBMCs from blood, collected less than 13 days after vaccination. This receptor was identified in a man aged 45-65 years who received an inactivated influenza vaccine. The CDR3 coding sequence is TGTGCCAGCAGTTCCCTACTCAGGGCATGGACTGAAGCTTTCTTT. Protein product: CASSSLLRAWTEAFF.